This T cell receptor (beta chain) was captured by sequencing in a study of blood T cell repertoires in COVID-19. About the research overall: COVID-19 samples from acute and convalescent phases originated in the United States, Italy and Spain. From T cells, B-cell-depleted T cells, or PBMCs came the material, which was cDNA or gDNA.

Germline loops: CDR1 GTSNPN, CDR2 SVGIG (reference sequence). The CDR3 is 16 amino acids. V dropped 7 bases and J dropped 0; count of bases not matched to a gene: 9. Sequencing was performed with immunoSEQ multiplex PCR; in TCRdb, only in-frame clones are kept and a portion is missing. In the table there are some 120,000 clones, around 81% of which are singletons. Seattle patient enrollment occurred during active infection, with longitudinal follow-up thereafter. The sample comprised peripheral blood. The chain couples TRBV30 to TRBJ1-3, with 10 bases aligning to TRBD1. This clonotype was obtained from a man in his thirties or forties with COVID-19, enrolled during active disease. CDR3 in DNA: TGTGCCTCTTCCGGGACAGGGGACCGCTCTGGAAACACCATATATTTT. Protein sequence: CASSGTGDRSGNTIYF.